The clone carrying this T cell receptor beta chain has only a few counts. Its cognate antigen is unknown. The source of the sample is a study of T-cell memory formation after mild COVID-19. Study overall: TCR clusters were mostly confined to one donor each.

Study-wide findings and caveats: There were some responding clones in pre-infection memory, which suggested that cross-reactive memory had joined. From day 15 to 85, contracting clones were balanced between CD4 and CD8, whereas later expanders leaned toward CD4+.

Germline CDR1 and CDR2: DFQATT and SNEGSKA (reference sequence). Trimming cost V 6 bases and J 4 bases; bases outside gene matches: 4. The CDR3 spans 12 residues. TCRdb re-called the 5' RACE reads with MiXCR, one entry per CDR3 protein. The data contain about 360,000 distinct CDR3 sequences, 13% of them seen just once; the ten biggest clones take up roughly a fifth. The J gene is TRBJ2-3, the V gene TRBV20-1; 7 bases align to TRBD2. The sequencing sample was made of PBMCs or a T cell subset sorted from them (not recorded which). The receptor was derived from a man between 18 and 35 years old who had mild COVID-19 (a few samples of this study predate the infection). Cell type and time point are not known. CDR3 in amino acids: CSARAGADTQYF. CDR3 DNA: TGCAGTGCGAGGGCGGGGGCAGATACGCAGTATTTT.